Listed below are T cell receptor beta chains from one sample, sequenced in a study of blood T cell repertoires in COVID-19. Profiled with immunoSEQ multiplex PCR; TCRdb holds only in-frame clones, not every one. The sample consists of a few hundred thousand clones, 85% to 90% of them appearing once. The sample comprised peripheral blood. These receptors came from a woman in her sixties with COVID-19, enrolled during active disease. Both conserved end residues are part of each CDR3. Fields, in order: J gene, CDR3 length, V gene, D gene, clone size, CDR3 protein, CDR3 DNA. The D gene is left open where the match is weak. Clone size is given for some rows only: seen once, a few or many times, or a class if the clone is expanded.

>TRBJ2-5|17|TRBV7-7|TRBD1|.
CASSLVYQGARTETQYF
TGTGCTAGCAGCTTAGTGTATCAGGGGGCGCGGACAGAGACCCAGTACTTC
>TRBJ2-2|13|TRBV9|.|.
CASNAGNTGELFF
TGTGCCAGCAATGCGGGGAACACCGGGGAGCTGTTTTTT
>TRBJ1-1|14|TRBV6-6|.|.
CASFWHRRNTEAFF
TGTGCCAGTTTTTGGCACAGAAGAAACACTGAAGCTTTCTTT
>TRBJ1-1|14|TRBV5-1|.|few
CASSFSGANSEAFF
TGCGCCAGCAGCTTCTCAGGGGCGAACAGTGAAGCTTTCTTT
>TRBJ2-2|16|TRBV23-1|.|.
CASSQLGQGDTGELFF
TGCGCCAGCAGTCAATTAGGGCAGGGTGACACCGGGGAGCTGTTTTTT
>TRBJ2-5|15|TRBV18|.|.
CASSPNQGLGETQYF
TGTGCCAGCTCACCGAACCAGGGTTTGGGGGAGACCCAGTACTTC
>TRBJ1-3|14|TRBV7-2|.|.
CASSVGGAGNTIYF
TGTGCCAGCAGCGTCGGGGGGGCTGGAAACACCATATATTTT
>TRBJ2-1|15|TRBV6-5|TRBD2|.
CASSWTSGAYNEQFF
TGTGCCAGCAGTTGGACTAGCGGGGCTTACAATGAGCAGTTCTTC
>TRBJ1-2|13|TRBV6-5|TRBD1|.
CASRPPTGGGYTF
TGTGCCAGCAGACCCCCGACAGGGGGAGGCTACACCTTC
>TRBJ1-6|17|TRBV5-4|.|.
CASSQRQASSAHSPLHF
TGTGCCAGCAGCCAACGACAAGCCTCATCGGCGCATTCACCCCTCCACTTT
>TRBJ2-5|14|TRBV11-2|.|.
CASSLAPGVETQYF
TGTGCCAGCAGCTTAGCCCCCGGGGTAGAGACCCAGTACTTC
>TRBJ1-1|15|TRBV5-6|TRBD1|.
CASSLGSRGRVAAFF
TGTGCCAGCAGCTTGGGTAGTAGGGGGCGCGTTGCAGCTTTCTTT
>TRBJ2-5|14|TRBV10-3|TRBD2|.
CAISDLAGFETQYF
TGTGCCATCAGCGATCTAGCGGGGTTTGAGACCCAGTACTTC
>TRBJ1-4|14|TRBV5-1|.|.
CASSSSGLNEKLFF
TGCGCCAGCAGCTCCTCAGGGCTTAATGAAAAACTGTTTTTT
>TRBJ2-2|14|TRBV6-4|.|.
CASKLAVGAGELFF
TGTGCCAGCAAGTTAGCGGTCGGTGCCGGGGAGCTGTTTTTT
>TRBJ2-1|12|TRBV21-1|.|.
CASANFNNEQFF
TGTGCCAGCGCGAATTTTAACAATGAGCAGTTCTTC
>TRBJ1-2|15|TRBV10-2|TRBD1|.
CASSEPGQGMHGYTF
TGCGCCAGCAGTGAGCCCGGACAGGGGATGCATGGCTACACCTTC
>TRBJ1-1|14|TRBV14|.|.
CASSPWGVNTEAFF
TGTGCCAGCAGCCCGTGGGGCGTCAACACTGAAGCTTTCTTT
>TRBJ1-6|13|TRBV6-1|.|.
CASKTRENSPLHF
TGTGCCAGCAAGACTAGAGAAAATTCACCCCTCCACTTT
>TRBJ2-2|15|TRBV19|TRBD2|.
CASSLLAGERGELFF
TGTGCCAGTAGTTTACTAGCGGGGGAGCGCGGGGAGCTGTTTTTT
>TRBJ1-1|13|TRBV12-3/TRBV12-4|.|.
CASRGLTNTEAFF
TGTGCCAGCAGGGGACTGACGAACACTGAAGCTTTCTTT
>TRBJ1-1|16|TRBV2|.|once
CASRADGGVMNTEAFF
TGTGCCAGCAGAGCCGACGGGGGTGTTATGAACACTGAAGCTTTCTTT
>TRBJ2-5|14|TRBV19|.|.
CASSPETGTETQYF
TGTGCCAGTAGCCCTGAAACAGGGACGGAGACCCAGTACTTC
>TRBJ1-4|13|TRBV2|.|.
CASRTGPEEKLFF
TGTGCCAGCAGGACAGGACCGGAGGAAAAACTGTTTTTT
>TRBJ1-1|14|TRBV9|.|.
CASNQGPMNTEAFF
TGTGCCAGCAACCAGGGCCCCATGAACACTGAAGCTTTCTTT
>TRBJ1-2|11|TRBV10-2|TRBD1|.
CASWTGDGYTF
TGCGCCAGTTGGACAGGGGATGGCTACACCTTC
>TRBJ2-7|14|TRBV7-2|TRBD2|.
CASSLMTSVDEQYF
TGTGCCAGCAGCTTAATGACTAGCGTGGACGAGCAGTACTTC
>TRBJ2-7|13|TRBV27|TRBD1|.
CASSPNKDREQYF
TGTGCCAGCAGCCCCAACAAGGACAGGGAGCAGTACTTC
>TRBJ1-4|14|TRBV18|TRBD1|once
CASSRDRGNEKLFF
TGTGCCAGCTCACGGGACAGGGGGAATGAAAAACTGTTTTTT
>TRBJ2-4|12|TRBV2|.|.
CASSLQGPLQYF
TGTGCCAGCAGTTTACAGGGCCCCCTTCAGTACTTC
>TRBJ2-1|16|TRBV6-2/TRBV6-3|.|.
CASSNSRTGNRREQFF
TGTGCCAGCAGTAACTCCAGGACGGGGAATAGAAGGGAGCAGTTCTTC
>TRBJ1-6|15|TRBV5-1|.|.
CASSLMSPGYSPLHF
TGCGCCAGCAGCCTCATGTCCCCAGGGTATTCACCCCTCCACTTT
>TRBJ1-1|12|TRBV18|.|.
CASSPISTEAFF
TGTGCCAGCTCACCAATCAGCACTGAAGCTTTCTTT
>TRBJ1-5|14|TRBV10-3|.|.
CAISERQVNQPQHF
TGTGCCATCAGTGAGCGACAGGTCAATCAGCCCCAGCATTTT
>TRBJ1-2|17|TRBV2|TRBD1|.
CASSEALDRGLFYGYTF
TGTGCCAGCAGTGAAGCCCTTGACAGGGGACTTTTCTATGGCTACACCTTC
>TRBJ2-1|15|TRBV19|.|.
CASSPRGRVYNEQFF
TGTGCCAGTAGTCCAAGGGGAAGGGTCTACAATGAGCAGTTCTTC
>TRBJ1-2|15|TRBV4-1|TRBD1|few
CASSQGPGQGNGYTF
TGCGCCAGCAGCCAAGGCCCGGGACAGGGGAATGGCTACACCTTC
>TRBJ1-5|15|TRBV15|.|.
CATSRVEGSNQPQHF
TGTGCCACCAGCAGAGTGGAGGGGAGCAATCAGCCCCAGCATTTT
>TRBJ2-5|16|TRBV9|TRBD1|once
CASSVSGTGMEETQYF
TGTGCCAGCAGCGTAAGCGGGACAGGGATGGAAGAGACCCAGTACTTC
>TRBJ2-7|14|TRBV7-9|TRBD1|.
CASSLPDRGREQYF
TGTGCCAGCAGCTTACCGGACAGGGGACGCGAGCAGTACTTC
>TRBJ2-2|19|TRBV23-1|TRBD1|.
CASSQSWSPRGPDTGELFF
TGCGCCAGCAGTCAATCGTGGTCTCCGAGGGGGCCGGACACCGGGGAGCTGTTTTTT
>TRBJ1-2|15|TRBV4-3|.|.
CASSPTRVRNYGYTF
TGCGCCAGCAGCCCAACCAGGGTAAGGAACTATGGCTACACCTTC
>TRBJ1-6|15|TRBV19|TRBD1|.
CASSSRTGVNSPLHF
TGTGCCAGTAGTTCCCGGACAGGAGTGAATTCACCCCTCCACTTT
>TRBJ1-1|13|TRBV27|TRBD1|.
CASRDRVVTEAFF
TGTGCCAGCAGGGACAGGGTAGTCACTGAAGCTTTCTTT
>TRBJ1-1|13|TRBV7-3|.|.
CASSSQQNTEAFF
TGTGCCAGCAGCTCACAGCAGAACACTGAAGCTTTCTTT
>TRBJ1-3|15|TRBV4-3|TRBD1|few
CASSQQTGGGNTIYF
TGCGCCAGCAGCCAACAGACAGGGGGTGGAAACACCATATATTTT
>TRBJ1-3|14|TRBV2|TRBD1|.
CASSPQGAGNTIYF
TGTGCCAGCAGCCCCCAGGGGGCAGGAAACACCATATATTTT
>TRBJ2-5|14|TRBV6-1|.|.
CASSDRTDGETQYF
TGTGCCAGCAGTGATAGGACAGACGGGGAGACCCAGTACTTC
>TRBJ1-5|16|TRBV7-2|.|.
CASSLGGGMINQPQHF
TGTGCCAGCAGCCTGGGCGGGGGAATGATCAATCAGCCCCAGCATTTT
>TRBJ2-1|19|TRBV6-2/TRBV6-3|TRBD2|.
CASSYTSGGTRSSYNEQFF
TGTGCCAGCAGTTACACTAGCGGGGGGACGCGTAGCTCCTACAATGAGCAGTTCTTC
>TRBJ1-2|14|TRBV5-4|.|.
CASSPPDRNYGYTF
TGTGCCAGCAGCCCCCCGGACAGAAACTATGGCTACACCTTC
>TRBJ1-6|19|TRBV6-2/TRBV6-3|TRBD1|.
CASSYARDRVNSYNSPLHF
TGTGCCAGCAGTTACGCGAGGGACAGGGTAAACTCCTATAATTCACCCCTCCACTTT
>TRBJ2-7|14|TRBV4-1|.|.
CASSQGTPPYEQYF
TGCGCCAGCAGCCAGGGGACACCCCCCTACGAGCAGTACTTC
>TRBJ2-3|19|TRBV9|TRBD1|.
CASSAQYQGTAQRIDTQYF
TGTGCCAGCAGCGCCCAATACCAAGGGACAGCGCAGCGTATAGATACGCAGTATTTT